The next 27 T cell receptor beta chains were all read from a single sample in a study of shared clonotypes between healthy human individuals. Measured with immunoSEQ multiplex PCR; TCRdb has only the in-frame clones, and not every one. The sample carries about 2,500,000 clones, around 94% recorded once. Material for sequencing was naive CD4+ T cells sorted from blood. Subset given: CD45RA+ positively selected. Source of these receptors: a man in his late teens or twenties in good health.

The CDR3 coding sequence is TGTGCCAGCAGTGACTCTAAGCGGGGGGTCTCGAACACCGGGGAGCTGTTTTTT. Its translation is CASSDSKRGVSNTGELFF. The chain links TRBV6-4 to TRBJ2-2; 9 bases line up with TRBD2. CDR1 MRHNA and CDR2 SNTAGT come from the germline V gene. The trim removed 0 bases at V and 0 bases at J, leaving 5 bases unmatched. CDR3 length equals 18 residues.

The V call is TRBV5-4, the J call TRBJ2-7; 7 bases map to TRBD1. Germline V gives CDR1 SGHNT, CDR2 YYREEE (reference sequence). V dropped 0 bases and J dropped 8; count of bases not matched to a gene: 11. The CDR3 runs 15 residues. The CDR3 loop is CASSLDGQVAIKQYF. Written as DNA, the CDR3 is TGTGCCAGCAGCTTGGACGGACAGGTCGCGATCAAGCAGTACTTC.

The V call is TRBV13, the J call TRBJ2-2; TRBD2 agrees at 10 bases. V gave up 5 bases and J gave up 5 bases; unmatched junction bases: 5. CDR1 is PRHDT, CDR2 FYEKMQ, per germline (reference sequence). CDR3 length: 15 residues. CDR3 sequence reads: CASSPSGRRTGELFF. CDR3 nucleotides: TGTGCCAGCAGCCCTAGCGGGAGAAGGACCGGGGAGCTGTTTTTT. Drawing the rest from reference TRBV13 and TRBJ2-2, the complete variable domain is AAGVIQSPRHLIKEKRETATLKCYPIPRHDTVYWYQQGPGQDPQFLISFYEKMQSDKGSIPDRFSAQQFSDYHSELNMSSLELGDSALYFCASSPSGRRTGELFFGEGSRLTVL.

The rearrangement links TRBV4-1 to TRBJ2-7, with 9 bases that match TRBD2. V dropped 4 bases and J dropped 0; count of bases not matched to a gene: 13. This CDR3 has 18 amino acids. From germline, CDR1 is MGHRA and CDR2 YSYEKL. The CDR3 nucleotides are TGCGCCAGCAGCCCAGGGATTTTGGGACTAGCACCCTCCTACGAGCAGTACTTC. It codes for CASSPGILGLAPSYEQYF.

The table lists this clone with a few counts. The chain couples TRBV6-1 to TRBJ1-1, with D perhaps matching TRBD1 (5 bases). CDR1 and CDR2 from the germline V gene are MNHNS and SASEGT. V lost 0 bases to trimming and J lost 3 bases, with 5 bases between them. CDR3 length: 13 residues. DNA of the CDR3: TGTGCCAGCAGTGAAGCAGGGGACACTGAAGCTTTCTTT. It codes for CASSEAGDTEAFF.

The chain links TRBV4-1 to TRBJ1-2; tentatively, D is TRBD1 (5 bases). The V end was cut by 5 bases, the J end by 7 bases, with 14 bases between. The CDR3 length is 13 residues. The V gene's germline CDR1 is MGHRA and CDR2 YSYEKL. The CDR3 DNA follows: TGCGCCAGCAGCTCCGGTGAGGGGTTTGGCTACACCTTC. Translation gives CASSSGEGFGYTF.

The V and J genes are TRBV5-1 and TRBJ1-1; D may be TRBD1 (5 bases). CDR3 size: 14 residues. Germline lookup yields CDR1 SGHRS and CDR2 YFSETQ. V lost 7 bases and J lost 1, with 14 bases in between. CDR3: CASQLGQSNTEAFF. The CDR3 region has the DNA TGCGCCAGCCAACTAGGACAATCGAACACTGAAGCTTTCTTT. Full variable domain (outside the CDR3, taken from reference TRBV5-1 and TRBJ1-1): KAGVTQTPRYLIKTRGQQVTLSCSPISGHRSVSWYQQTPGQGLQFLFEYFSETQRNKGNFPGRFSGRQFSNSRSEMNVSTLELGDSALYLCASQLGQSNTEAFFGQGTRLTVV.

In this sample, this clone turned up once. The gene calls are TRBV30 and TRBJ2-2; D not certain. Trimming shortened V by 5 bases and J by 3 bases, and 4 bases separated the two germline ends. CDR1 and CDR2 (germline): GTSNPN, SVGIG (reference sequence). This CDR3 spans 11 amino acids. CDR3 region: CAWAYTGELFF. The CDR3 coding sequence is TGTGCCTGGGCCTACACCGGGGAGCTGTTTTTT.

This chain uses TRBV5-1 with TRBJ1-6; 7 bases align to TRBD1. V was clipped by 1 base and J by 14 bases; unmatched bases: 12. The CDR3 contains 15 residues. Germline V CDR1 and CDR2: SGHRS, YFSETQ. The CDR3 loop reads CASSLTGRGPGALHF. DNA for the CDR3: TGCGCCAGCAGCTTGACAGGGAGGGGGCCCGGGGCCCTCCACTTT.

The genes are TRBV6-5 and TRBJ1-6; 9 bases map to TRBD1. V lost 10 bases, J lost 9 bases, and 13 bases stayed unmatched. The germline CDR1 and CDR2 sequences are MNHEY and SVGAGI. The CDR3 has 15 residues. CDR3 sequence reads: CAIDRPGQGLSPLHF. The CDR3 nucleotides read TGTGCCATCGACCGACCGGGACAGGGACTTTCACCCCTCCACTTT.

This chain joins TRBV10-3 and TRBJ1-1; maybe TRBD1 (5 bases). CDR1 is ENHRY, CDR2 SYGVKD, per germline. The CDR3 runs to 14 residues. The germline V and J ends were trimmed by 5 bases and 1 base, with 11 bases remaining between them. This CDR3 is CAISRDGQNTEAFF. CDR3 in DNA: TGTGCCATCAGTCGTGACGGACAGAACACTGAAGCTTTCTTT.

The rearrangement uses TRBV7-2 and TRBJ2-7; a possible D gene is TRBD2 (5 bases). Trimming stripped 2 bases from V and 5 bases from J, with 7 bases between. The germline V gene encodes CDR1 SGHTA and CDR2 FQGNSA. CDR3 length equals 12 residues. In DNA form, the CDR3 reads TGTGCCAGCAGCTTACACGGGGACGAGCAGTACTTC. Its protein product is CASSLHGDEQYF. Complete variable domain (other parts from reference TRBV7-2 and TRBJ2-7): GAGVSQSPSNKVTEKGKDVELRCDPISGHTALYWYRQSLGQGLEFLIYFQGNSAPDKSGLPSDRFSAERTGGSVSTLTIQRTQQEDSAVYLCASSLHGDEQYFGPGTRLTVT.

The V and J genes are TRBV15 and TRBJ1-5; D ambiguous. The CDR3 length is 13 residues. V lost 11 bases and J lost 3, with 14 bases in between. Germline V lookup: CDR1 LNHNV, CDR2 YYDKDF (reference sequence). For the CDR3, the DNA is TGTGCCTCATCACTGGAGCTCAATCAGCCCCAGCATTTT. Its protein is CASSLELNQPQHF.

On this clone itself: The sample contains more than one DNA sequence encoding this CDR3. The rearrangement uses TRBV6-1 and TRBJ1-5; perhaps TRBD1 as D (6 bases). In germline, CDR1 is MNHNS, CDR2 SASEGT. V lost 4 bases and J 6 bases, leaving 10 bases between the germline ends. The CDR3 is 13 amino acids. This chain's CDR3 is CASSGTGSQPQHF. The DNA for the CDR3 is TGTGCCAGCAGTGGAACAGGGAGTCAGCCCCAGCATTTT.

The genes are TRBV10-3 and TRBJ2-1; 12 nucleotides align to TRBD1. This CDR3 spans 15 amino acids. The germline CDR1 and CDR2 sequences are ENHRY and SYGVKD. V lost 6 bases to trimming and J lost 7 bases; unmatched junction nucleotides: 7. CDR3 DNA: TGTGCCATCAGCCTGGGACAGGGGGCTCGGAATGAGCAGTTCTTC. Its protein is CAISLGQGARNEQFF.

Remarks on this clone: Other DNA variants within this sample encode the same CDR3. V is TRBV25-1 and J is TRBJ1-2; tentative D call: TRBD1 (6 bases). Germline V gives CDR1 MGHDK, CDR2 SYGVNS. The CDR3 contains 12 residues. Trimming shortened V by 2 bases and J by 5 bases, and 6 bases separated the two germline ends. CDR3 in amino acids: CASSEQGYGYTF. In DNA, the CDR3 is TGTGCCAGCAGTGAACAGGGGTATGGCTACACCTTC.

The CDR3 DNA is TGCGCCAGCAGCCGGATTGGCGTTCCAGGGTCCTACGAGCAGTACTTC. Translation: CASSRIGVPGSYEQYF. The chain carries TRBV5-1 and TRBJ2-7, with D maybe TRBD1 (5 bases). CDR3 length: 16 amino acids. V lost 4 bases and J 1 base, leaving 18 bases between the germline ends. Germline V gives CDR1 SGHRS, CDR2 YFSETQ.

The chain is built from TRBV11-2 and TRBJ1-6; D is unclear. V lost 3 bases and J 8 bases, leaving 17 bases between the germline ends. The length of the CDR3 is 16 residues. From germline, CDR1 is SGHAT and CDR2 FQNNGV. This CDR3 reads CASSFRRAVGHSPLHF. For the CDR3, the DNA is TGTGCCAGCAGCTTCCGCCGGGCAGTGGGTCATTCACCCCTCCACTTT.

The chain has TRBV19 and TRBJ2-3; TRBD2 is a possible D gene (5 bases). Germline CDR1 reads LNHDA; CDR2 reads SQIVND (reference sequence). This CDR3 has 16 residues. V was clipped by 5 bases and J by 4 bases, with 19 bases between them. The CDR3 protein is CASSFPGGGPPDTQYF. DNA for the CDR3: TGTGCCAGTAGTTTCCCCGGCGGCGGGCCCCCAGATACGCAGTATTTT.

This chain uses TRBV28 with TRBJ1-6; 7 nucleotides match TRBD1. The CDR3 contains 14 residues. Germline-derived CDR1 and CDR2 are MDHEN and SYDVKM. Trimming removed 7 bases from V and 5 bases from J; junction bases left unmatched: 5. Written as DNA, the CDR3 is TGTGCCAGCATCCAGGGGGTCCATAATTCACCCCTCCACTTT. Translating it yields CASIQGVHNSPLHF.

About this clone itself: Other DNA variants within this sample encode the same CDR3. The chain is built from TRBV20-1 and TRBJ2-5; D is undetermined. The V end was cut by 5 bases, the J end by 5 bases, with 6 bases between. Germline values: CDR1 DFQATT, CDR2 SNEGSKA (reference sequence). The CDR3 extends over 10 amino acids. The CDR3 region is CSASSETQYF. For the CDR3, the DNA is TGCAGTGCTTCGAGCGAGACCCAGTACTTC.

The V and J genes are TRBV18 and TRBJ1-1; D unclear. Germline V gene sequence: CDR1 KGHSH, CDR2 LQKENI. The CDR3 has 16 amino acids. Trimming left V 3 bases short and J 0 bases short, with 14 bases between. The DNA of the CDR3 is TGTGCCAGCTCACCTCCGGGTCCAACCATGAACACTGAAGCTTTCTTT. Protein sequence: CASSPPGPTMNTEAFF.

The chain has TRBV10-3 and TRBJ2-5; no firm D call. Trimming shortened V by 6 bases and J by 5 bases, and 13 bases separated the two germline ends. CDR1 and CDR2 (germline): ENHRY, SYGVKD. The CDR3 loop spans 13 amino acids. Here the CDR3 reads CAISKISQETQYF. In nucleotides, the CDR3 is TGTGCCATCAGCAAGATATCCCAGGAGACCCAGTACTTC.

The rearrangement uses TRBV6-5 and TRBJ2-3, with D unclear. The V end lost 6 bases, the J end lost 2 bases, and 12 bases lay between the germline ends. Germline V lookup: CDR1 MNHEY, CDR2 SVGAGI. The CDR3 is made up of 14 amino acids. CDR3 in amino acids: CASSTPGLTDTQYF. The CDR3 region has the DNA TGTGCCAGCAGCACCCCCGGCCTCACAGATACGCAGTATTTT.

The CDR3 reads CASSFAGAAQETQYF. The CDR3 DNA reads as TGTGCCAGCAGTTTCGCGGGAGCCGCCCAAGAGACCCAGTACTTC. This chain joins TRBV28 and TRBJ2-5; 7 nucleotides align to TRBD2. Trimming cost V 3 bases and J 1 base; bases outside gene matches: 5. This CDR3 is built from 15 residues. Germline V gene sequence: CDR1 MDHEN, CDR2 SYDVKM.

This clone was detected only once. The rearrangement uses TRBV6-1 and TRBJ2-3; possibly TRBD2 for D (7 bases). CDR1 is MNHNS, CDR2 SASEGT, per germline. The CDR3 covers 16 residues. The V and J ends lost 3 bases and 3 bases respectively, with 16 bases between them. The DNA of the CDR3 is TGTGCCAGCAGTGAGCTACCGGGGGGCAAAACAGATACGCAGTATTTT. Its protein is CASSELPGGKTDTQYF.

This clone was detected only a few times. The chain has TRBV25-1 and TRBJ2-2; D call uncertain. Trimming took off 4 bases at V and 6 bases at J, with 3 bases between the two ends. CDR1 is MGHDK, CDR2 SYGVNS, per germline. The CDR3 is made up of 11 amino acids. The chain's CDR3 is CASSGSGELFF. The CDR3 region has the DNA TGTGCCAGCAGTGGATCCGGGGAGCTGTTTTTT.